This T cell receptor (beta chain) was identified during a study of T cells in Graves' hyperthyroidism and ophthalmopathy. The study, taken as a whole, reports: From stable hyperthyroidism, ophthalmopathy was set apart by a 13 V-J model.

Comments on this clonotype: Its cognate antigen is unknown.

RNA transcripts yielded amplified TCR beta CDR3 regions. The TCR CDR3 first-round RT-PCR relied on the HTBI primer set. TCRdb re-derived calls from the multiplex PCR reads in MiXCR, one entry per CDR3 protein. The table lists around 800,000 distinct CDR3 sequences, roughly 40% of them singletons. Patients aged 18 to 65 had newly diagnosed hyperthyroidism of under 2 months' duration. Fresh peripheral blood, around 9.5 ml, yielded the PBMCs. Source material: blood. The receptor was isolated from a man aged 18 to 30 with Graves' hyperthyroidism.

The CDR3 sequence: CASLRDPVDEQYF. The CDR3 DNA reads TGTGCCAGTCTCCGGGACCCGGTTGACGAGCAGTACTTC. The chain combines TRBV12-3 or TRBV12-4 with TRBJ2-7; tentatively, D is TRBD1 or TRBD2 (5 bases each). Trimming cost V 9 bases and J 5 bases, with 17 bases left between them. The CDR3 has 13 residues.